This T cell receptor (beta chain) originates from a study of blood T cell repertoires in COVID-19. Only in-frame clones appear in the TCRdb table, and some are missing; sequencing was by immunoSEQ multiplex PCR. The sample has some 99,000 clones, approximately 87% seen once. From germline, CDR1 is LGHDT and CDR2 YNNKEL (reference sequence). This CDR3 is built from 14 residues. Germline trimming cut 4 bases from V and 7 bases from J; bases unmatched to any gene: 6. V is TRBV3-1 (or the pseudogene TRBV3-2) and J is TRBJ1-1, with TRBD1 matching 10 bases. The sequenced sample consisted of peripheral blood. This clonotype was obtained from a woman aged 60-75 years with acute or convalescent COVID-19. The CDR3 reads CASSPRQGAIEAFF. CDR3 in DNA: TGTGCCAGCAGCCCCAGACAGGGGGCAATTGAAGCTTTCTTT.